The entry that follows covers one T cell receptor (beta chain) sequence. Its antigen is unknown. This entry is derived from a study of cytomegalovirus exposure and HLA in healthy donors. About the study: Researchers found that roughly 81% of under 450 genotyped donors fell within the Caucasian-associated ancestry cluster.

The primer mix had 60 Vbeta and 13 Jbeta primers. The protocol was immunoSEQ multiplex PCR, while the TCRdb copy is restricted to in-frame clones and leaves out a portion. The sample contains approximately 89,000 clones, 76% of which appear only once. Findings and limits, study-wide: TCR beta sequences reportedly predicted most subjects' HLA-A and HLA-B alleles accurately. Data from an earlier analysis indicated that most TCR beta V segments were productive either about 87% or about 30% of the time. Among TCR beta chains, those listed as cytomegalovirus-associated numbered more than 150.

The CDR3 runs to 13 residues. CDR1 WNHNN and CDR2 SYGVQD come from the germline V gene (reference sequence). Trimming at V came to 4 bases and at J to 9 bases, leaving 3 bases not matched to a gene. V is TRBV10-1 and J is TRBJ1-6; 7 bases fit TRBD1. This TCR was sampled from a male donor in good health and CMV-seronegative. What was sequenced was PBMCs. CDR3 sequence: CASSGNRGSPLHF. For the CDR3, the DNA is TGCGCCAGCAGTGGCAACAGGGGTTCACCCCTCCACTTT.